These T cell receptor beta chains were read from a single sample in a study of OX40 agonist ivuxolimab in advanced cancers. The data were produced by immunoSEQ multiplex PCR, yet TCRdb's version contains in-frame clones alone and is incomplete. The sample lists about 98,000 clones, 85% to 95% occurring once. Source: CD4+ or CD8+ T cells sorted from blood, taken in a trial of the OX40 agonist ivuxolimab. Receptor source: an adult with an advanced solid tumor such as melanoma, head and neck, liver or kidney cancer. CDR3s include the opening cysteine and the closing phenylalanine or tryptophan. Size values are once, few and many counts, or a class for expanded clones, and some rows have none.

j_call clone_size v_call cdr3_aa
TRBJ1-2 . TRBV6-1 CASSNGRGYTF
TRBJ1-2 once TRBV28 CASSPFLRVRVVYGYTF
TRBJ1-4 . TRBV5-1 CASSLVSSDEKLFF
TRBJ1-2 . TRBV4-1 CASSQDFRTGANYGYTF
TRBJ1-5 once TRBV5-6 CASSLGPPGIDQPQHF
TRBJ2-7 . TRBV5-4 CASSHPAAYEQYF
TRBJ1-1 . TRBV6-6 CASSYSRGTEAFF
TRBJ2-4 . TRBV7-3 CASSLQVKNRSNIQYF
TRBJ1-4 . TRBV2 CASRGDNEKLFF
TRBJ1-6 . TRBV6-5 CASSRPSSPLHF
TRBJ1-2 . TRBV6-5 CASSSPSGAVYGYTF
TRBJ1-2 . TRBV4-3 CASSPGTTGDGYTF
TRBJ1-5 . TRBV7-9 CASSLWGEESNQPQHF
TRBJ1-1 once TRBV29-1 CSVRSDMNTEAFF
TRBJ2-5 . TRBV11-2 CASSLDLGVGAPQETQYF
TRBJ1-3 . TRBV27 CASGTGGYSGNTIYF
TRBJ2-5 . TRBV14 CASSQGYPGTQYF
TRBJ2-2 . TRBV12-5 CASGSLPFPQTRGSTGELFF
TRBJ1-2 . TRBV28 CASSSPGQGGYGYTF
TRBJ1-5 . TRBV19 CASSIGRWDGGRRPQHF
TRBJ1-5 . TRBV5-1 CASSLTTGGFQPQHF
TRBJ2-1 . TRBV6-6 CASSSLAGGGNEQFF
TRBJ2-2 . TRBV11-3 CASSLDRDTGELFF
TRBJ1-2 . TRBV11-3 CASSLAGYGYTF
TRBJ1-5 . TRBV19 CASSNGRGNQPQHF
TRBJ2-5 . TRBV6-5 CASSYREVGQETQYF
TRBJ1-4 once TRBV18 CASSPGVQEKLFF
TRBJ2-2 . TRBV4-3 CASSWTSGANTGELFF
TRBJ1-2 . TRBV18 CASSPGVANYGYTF
TRBJ1-5 . TRBV18 CASSPSGFGNQPQHF
TRBJ1-5 . TRBV28 CASSVGQVSNQPQHF
TRBJ1-5 . TRBV7-2 CASSLGTQPQHF
TRBJ2-3 . TRBV11-1 CASSGPGLATDTQYF
TRBJ2-6 . TRBV11-2 CASSLDRGSGANVLTF
TRBJ1-1 . TRBV29-1 CSAPGRGNTEAFF
TRBJ2-3 . TRBV11-2 CASSSELGTDTQYF
TRBJ1-3 . TRBV30 CAWEGLSGNTIYF
TRBJ1-5 once TRBV6-1 CASSEAFGNQPQHF
TRBJ1-6 . TRBV30 CACRDTLNSPLHF
TRBJ1-4 . TRBV7-8 CASSLAGNEKLFF
TRBJ2-2 . TRBV19 CASSIQAGLNTGELFF
TRBJ2-6 . TRBV19 CAGVSEKGGSVEANVLTF
TRBJ2-7 . TRBV28 CASSPLDRGRPEQYF
TRBJ1-3 . TRBV6-1 CASSEFGAAGNTIYF
TRBJ1-1 . TRBV7-2 CASSLFGTANTEAFF
TRBJ1-1 . TRBV7-3 CASSSLGLETEAFF
TRBJ2-1 . TRBV9 CASSPGVAGGYNEQFF
TRBJ2-1 . TRBV19 CASISKTGDYNEQFF
TRBJ2-1 . TRBV6-6 CASSLVYEQFF
TRBJ1-6 . TRBV7-2 CASSRDRGVYNSPLHF
TRBJ1-1 . TRBV7-9 CASSSTDRGKGKTEAFF
TRBJ1-1 . TRBV6-1 CASSSRQQAFF
TRBJ1-2 . TRBV5-6 CASSLLRGGGYTF
TRBJ2-2 . TRBV25-1 CASSQNPGTGANTGELFF
TRBJ1-3 . TRBV7-3 CASSLSGGAGNTIYF